This TCR beta chain comes out of a study of Ad26.COV2.S vaccination and SARS-CoV-2 variants. At the level of the study: Within the COV1001 Ad26.COV2.S trial arm, the donor was enrolled. Donor got 5x10^10 or 1x10^11 viral particles of Ad26.COV2.S. Findings and limits, study-wide: The TCR-based breadth and depth measures might underestimate overall T cell responses.

The treatment denotes: some 20 received Ad26.COV2.S at low or high dose, single or two shots; several received placebo; per-sample allocation not given. Sampling occurred on day 63 after the first vaccine or placebo injection. The CDR3 has 13 amino acids. V gave up 3 bases and J gave up 2 bases, with 8 bases separating them. As concerns this clone: Its antigen is currently unknown.

TCRdb's copy holds only in-frame clones and misses some; the assay was immunoSEQ multiplex PCR. The sample holds nearly 400,000 clones, 70% to 90% seen once. The V call is TRBV12-3 or TRBV12-4, the J call TRBJ2-7; no definite D call. The material sequenced was peripheral blood, taken in a trial of Ad26.COV2.S vaccine versus placebo. The source of this sequence is a person between 18 and 59 years old who received the Ad26.COV2.S COVID-19 vaccine or a placebo. The CDR3: CASSFLGTYEQYF. The CDR3 DNA follows: TGTGCCAGCAGTTTCCTAGGAACCTACGAGCAGTACTTC.